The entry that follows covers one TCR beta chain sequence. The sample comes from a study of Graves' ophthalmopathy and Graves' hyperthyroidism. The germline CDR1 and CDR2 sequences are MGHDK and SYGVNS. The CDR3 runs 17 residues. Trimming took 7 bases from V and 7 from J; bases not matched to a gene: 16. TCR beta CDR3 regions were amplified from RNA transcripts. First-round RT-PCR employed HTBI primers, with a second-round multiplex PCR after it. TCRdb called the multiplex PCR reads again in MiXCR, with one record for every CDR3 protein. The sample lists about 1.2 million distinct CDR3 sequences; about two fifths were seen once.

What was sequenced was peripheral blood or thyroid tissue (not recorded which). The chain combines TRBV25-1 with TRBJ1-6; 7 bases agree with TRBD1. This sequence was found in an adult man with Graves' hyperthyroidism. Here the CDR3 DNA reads TGTGCCAGCAACCTTGGGGTCCAGGGGGGTTGGAATTCACCCCTCCACTTT. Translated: CASNLGVQGGWNSPLHF.